This T cell receptor (beta chain) was recovered during a study of T cell clonotyping in hematopoietic cell transplantation. Blood collection times were about day -28 and days 30, 100, 180 posttransplant. Produced via immunoSEQ multiplex PCR; TCRdb's table is partial and in-frame only. The top ten clones hold 5.5% to 6.5% of a sample with about 2,900 clones, about 80% of them seen once. V gave up 5 bases and J gave up 1 base; unmatched junction bases: 7. Looked up from germline, CDR1 is MDHEN and CDR2 is SYDVKM. This CDR3 comprises 17 residues. The receptor was isolated from a male patient between 60 and 69 years old who had an allogeneic stem cell transplant, so T cells may come from the graft donor. Some clones in this sample may be carry-over from other donors' samples. The chain uses TRBV28 and TRBJ1-5, with 11 positions matching TRBD1. This specimen consisted of peripheral blood mononuclear cells, obtained 30 days after allogeneic stem cell transplant. The CDR3 DNA is TGTGCCAGCAGTGGGGGACAGGGGGTACCGAGCAATCAGCCCCAGCATTTT. Protein product: CASSGGQGVPSNQPQHF.